This is a list of T cell receptor beta chains from one sample in a study of blood T cell repertoires in COVID-19. Sequencing used immunoSEQ multiplex PCR; TCRdb keeps in-frame clones, though not all of them. The repertoire holds about 250,000 clones, with 88% as singletons. The sequenced sample was PBMCs or T cells enriched from blood (not recorded which). These receptors all stem from a woman aged 50 to 65 who had recovered from COVID-19. CDR3s include the opening cysteine and the closing phenylalanine or tryptophan. The D gene is left open where the match is weak. Clone size is not always given. Where it is, it says once, few, many or a class for expanded clones.

J | D | size | V | DNA | CDR3
TRBJ1-4 | TRBD1 | few | TRBV6-5 | TGTGCCAGCAGAACAGGGGTTGAAAAACTGTTTTTT | CASRTGVEKLFF
TRBJ2-1 | . | once | TRBV15 | TGTGCCACTATAGGGCCTAGCTCGGATGAGCAGTTCTTC | CATIGPSSDEQFF
TRBJ1-6 | TRBD1 | few | TRBV19 | TGTGCCAGTAGTACGGCCGGGACAGCTAATTCACCCCTCCACTTT | CASSTAGTANSPLHF
TRBJ2-3 | TRBD2 | . | TRBV19 | TGTGCCAGTAGTATTGGTCTAGCGGGAGGGCCGAGCACAGATACGCAGTATTTT | CASSIGLAGGPSTDTQYF
TRBJ2-7 | TRBD2 | . | TRBV5-5 | TGTGCCAGCAGCTTACTAGCGGGAGGTCGGGAGCAGTACTTC | CASSLLAGGREQYF
TRBJ2-3 | . | . | TRBV24-1 | TGTGCCACCAGTGCGGACACGCGCACAGATACGCAGTATTTT | CATSADTRTDTQYF
TRBJ2-2 | . | . | TRBV28 | TGTGCCAGCAGAAGGGCGGGAAGCGCGAACACCGGGGAGCTGTTTTTT | CASRRAGSANTGELFF
TRBJ1-2 | . | . | TRBV12-3/TRBV12-4 | TGTGCCAGCAGCAGGGATTCCGGCTACACCTTC | CASSRDSGYTF
TRBJ2-3 | TRBD1 | . | TRBV4-2 | TGTGCCAGCAGCCAAGAGCCACGGGGACAGGGGGCCCCAGATACGCAGTATTTT | CASSQEPRGQGAPDTQYF
TRBJ1-5 | . | . | TRBV10-2 | TGCGCCAGCAGTGAGCCGGGAGTAGGTCAGCCCCAGCATTTT | CASSEPGVGQPQHF
TRBJ2-2 | . | . | TRBV19 | TGTGCCAGTAGTGTAAACACAGGGTTTAACACCGGGGAGCTGTTTTTT | CASSVNTGFNTGELFF
TRBJ1-5 | . | . | TRBV6-2/TRBV6-3 | TGTGCCAGCAGTTTAGGGGGGGCGCGACAGCCCCAGCATTTT | CASSLGGARQPQHF
TRBJ2-7 | TRBD2 | . | TRBV7-6 | TGTGCCAGCAGCTTAGCTAGCGGGAACTACGAGCAGTACTTC | CASSLASGNYEQYF
TRBJ2-4 | TRBD2 | . | TRBV19 | TGTGCCAGTAGTACCCGGACTAGCGGGCTAGCCAAAAACATTCAGTACTTC | CASSTRTSGLAKNIQYF
TRBJ2-1 | TRBD2 | . | TRBV2 | TGTGCCAGCAGACTAGCGGGAGTTGAGCAGTTCTTC | CASRLAGVEQFF
TRBJ2-2 | TRBD2 | . | TRBV19 | TGTGCCAGTAGTCGGCTAGATAGCGGGACCGGCGGGGAGCTGTTTTTT | CASSRLDSGTGGELFF
TRBJ1-1 | . | . | TRBV27 | TGTGCCAGCTCCCCAGGGGTAATGAACACTGAAGCTTTCTTT | CASSPGVMNTEAFF